This T cell receptor beta chain was observed in a study of CD8 T cells in ankylosing spondylitis (dated by TCRdb to 2016 to 2017). Describing the broader study: To find TCR variants linked to disease, the study profiled T cell receptor beta repertoires in ankylosing spondylitis patients and healthy donors. Peripheral blood was sampled, and synovial fluid was also collected from ankylosing spondylitis patients. In total, the full study cohort was made up of 110 or so healthy donors and some 26 ankylosing spondylitis patients. Overall results and qualifications from the work: In peripheral blood, the disease-linked clones were found at relatively low frequencies and had a CD8+ phenotype. The disease-linked clones were reported as significantly enriched in matched synovial fluid samples from ankylosing spondylitis patients. Some of the motif variants had been reported before in the synovial fluid and blood of reactive arthritis patients, a finding that suggests common disease-initiation mechanisms. A TCR beta motif of about 8 highly homologous amino acid variants appeared characteristic of blood from ankylosing spondylitis patients.

From the germline V gene (reference sequence), CDR1 is SEHNR and CDR2 is FQNEAQ. Spanning cysteine to phenylalanine, the CDR3 consists of 15 amino acids. Only the CDR3 DNA is retained, 45 bases long and in frame from the first base. From V the trimming removes 4 bases and from J it removes 2 bases, while the gene matches leave 3 bases of the junction unaccounted for. This clonotype appeared a few times. Its antigen is unknown. Within one base of it there is no much larger clone, and no base qualities were kept. Sequencing was performed on an Illumina HiSeq 2500. Quantitative 5'-RACE with molecular barcodes was the method used to prepare the TCR beta libraries. Under the source paper's analysis protocol: A new computational method, built on a probabilistic model of VDJ rearrangement, was used to identify disease-linked TCR variants. TCRdb trimmed the raw reads at Q25, called clones with MiXCR and kept productive beta chains. Every distinct CDR3 protein forms one entry, paired with its most common genes and DNA. TCRdb, rather than the study authors, made the V and J calls. The sample table lists 130,000 or so distinct CDR3 sequences, approximately 17% of them with a count of one. Roughly 30% of the sample is in the top ten clones.

The chain links TRBV7-9 with TRBJ2-1; TRBD1 fits 9 bases in the junction. The sequenced material came from blood, either unsorted or a sorted T cell fraction (not recorded which). The sequence derives from a male donor with ankylosing spondylitis. At the DNA level, the sequence is TGTGCCAGCAGCTCTCGGACAGGGGCCTACAATGAGCAGTTCTTC. Translated, it gives CASSSRTGAYNEQFF.